This record concerns one T cell receptor beta chain sequence. This CDR3 comprises 12 residues. Germline values: CDR1 SQVTM, CDR2 ANQGSEA. V dropped 0 bases and J dropped 5 bases, with 8 bases sitting between them. This record belongs to a study of control samples from healthy donors and cancer patients. The protocol was immunoSEQ multiplex PCR, while the TCRdb copy is restricted to in-frame clones and leaves out a portion. The sample carries some 170,000 clones, roughly 95% recorded once. This rearrangement joins TRBV29-1 to TRBJ2-7, with D unclear. The sample consisted of blood. The TCR originated in a woman between 25 and 40 years old in good health. The CDR3 DNA reads as TGCAGCGTTGAAGACGACGAAGACGAGCAGTACTTC. It encodes CSVEDDEDEQYF.